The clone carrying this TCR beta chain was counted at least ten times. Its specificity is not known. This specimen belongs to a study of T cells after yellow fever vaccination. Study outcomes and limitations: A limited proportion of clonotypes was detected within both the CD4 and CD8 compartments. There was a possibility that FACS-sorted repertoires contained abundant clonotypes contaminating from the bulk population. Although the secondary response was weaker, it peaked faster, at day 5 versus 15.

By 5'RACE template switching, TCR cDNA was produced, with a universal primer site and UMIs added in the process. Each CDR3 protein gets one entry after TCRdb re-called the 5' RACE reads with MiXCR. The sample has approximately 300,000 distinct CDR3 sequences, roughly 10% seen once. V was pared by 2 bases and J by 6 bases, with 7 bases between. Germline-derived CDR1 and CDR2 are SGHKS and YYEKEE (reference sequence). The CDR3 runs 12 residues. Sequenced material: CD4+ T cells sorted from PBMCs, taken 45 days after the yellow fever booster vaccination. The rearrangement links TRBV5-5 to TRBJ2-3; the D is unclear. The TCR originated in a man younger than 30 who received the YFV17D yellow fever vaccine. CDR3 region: CASSFPLDTQYF. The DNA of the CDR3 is TGTGCCAGCAGCTTCCCTCTGGATACGCAGTATTTT. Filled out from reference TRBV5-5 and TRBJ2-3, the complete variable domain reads DAGVTQSPTHLIKTRGQQVTLRCSPISGHKSVSWYQQVLGQGPQFIFQYYEKEERGRGNFPDRFSARQFPNYSSELNVNALLLGDSALYLCASSFPLDTQYFGPGTRLTVL.